This T cell receptor (beta chain) emerged from a study of CD8 T cells in Susac syndrome. Sequencing of TCR beta was performed on blood CD8+ and CD4+ T cells. V was shortened by 5 bases and J by 9 bases, with 15 bases between the two germline ends. The CDR3 spans 13 residues. Germline V gene lookup returns CDR1 SGHRS and CDR2 YFSETQ. Reverse transcription used about 0.5 to 1 ug RNA and random hexamers. TCR beta CDR3 was amplified by immunoSEQ covering 54 Vbeta and 13 Jbeta. TCRdb processed the immunoSEQ multiplex PCR reads anew with MiXCR; each CDR3 protein has one entry. The sample carries about 170,000 distinct CDR3 sequences, roughly 92% recorded once.

The receptor was derived from a human donor with multiple sclerosis. The chain uses TRBV5-1 and TRBJ2-1, with D unresolved. What was sequenced was CD4+ T cells from PBMCs. The CDR3 sequence: CASSTGADGEQFF. DNA of the CDR3: TGCGCCAGCAGTACTGGAGCTGACGGTGAGCAGTTCTTC.